Described below is a single TCR beta chain sequence and its context. Its antigen is not identified. This record comes from a study of blood T cells in healthy people across ages. Study-wide results and limits: No conclusive comparison of naive versus antigen-experienced cells was possible with unsorted PBMCs. Shifts in expanded clonotypes may have been confounded by donor CMV status, which was unknown. Long-lived donors carried more naive CD4+ cells and greater diversity than aged donors.

This CDR3 spans 14 amino acids. CDR1 is SGDLS and CDR2 is YYNGEE in the germline V gene. The ends were cut back, 0 bases at V and 2 bases at J, with 7 bases in the middle. A second PCR, run for about 7 to 11 cycles, used a sample-barcoded 5' primer plus a J-beta primer mix. A 12-random-nucleotide template-switch adaptor tagged each cDNA molecule. TCRdb reprocessed the 5' RACE reads with MiXCR, giving one entry per CDR3 protein. The sample yields about a million distinct CDR3 sequences, under 50% seen once. The source is a young man in good health. The rearrangement uses TRBV9 and TRBJ2-3; no clear D. The source material was blood. CDR3 sequence reads: CASSVEGDTDTQYF. The CDR3 coding sequence is TGTGCCAGCAGCGTAGAGGGTGACACAGATACGCAGTATTTT.